This TCR beta chain was sequenced for a study of shared clonotypes between healthy human individuals. Study details: Each donor's CD4 naive and CD4 memory cells filled three plates apiece, CD8 naive two, and CD8 memory one.

Remarks on this clone: The antigen remains unidentified.

Per the study methods: ImmunoSEQ supplied junction-only sequences lacking quality scores, so filtering was different. Assay used: immunoSEQ multiplex PCR; TCRdb lists only in-frame clones, some missing. V, J and clone size reflect that table, while D and trimming were determined from the DNA. In the table there are about 1 million clones, 70% to 80% of which are singletons. General study points: Collection of samples was limited to blood; tissue repertoires likely differ.

The sequencing sample was made of memory CD4+ T cells sorted from blood. Noted subset: CD45RA-negative fraction. The sequence derives from a man between 18 and 29 years old in good health.

CDR3 DNA: TGTGCCAGCAGTCGCGCGGAGACTCGGATCGGGAATGAGCAGTTCTTC. This translates into CASSRAETRIGNEQFF. The chain is built from TRBV27 and TRBJ2-1; D ambiguous. The germline V gene encodes CDR1 MNHEY and CDR2 SMNVEV (reference sequence). Deletions cut 5 bases from V and 7 bases from J, with 21 bases between. The CDR3 is 16 residues long.